These T cell receptor beta chains were read from a single sample in a study of blood T cells in healthy people across ages. Each CDR3 protein is one row after TCRdb ran MiXCR on the 5' RACE reads. This table holds around 2 million distinct CDR3 sequences, 39% found once. What was sequenced was blood. The receptors were sampled from a human donor in good health. Both conserved end residues are trimmed from each CDR3. Fields, in order: V gene, J gene, clone size, CDR3 protein. Some rows mark clone size as missing; the rest say once, few, many or name a class of expanded clone.

>TRBV4-3|TRBJ1-2|few
ASSQDHNNYGYT
>TRBV29-1|TRBJ2-3|few
SVDTVGWDSFTDTQY
>TRBV5-6|TRBJ1-1|NA
ASSSMGVFPF
>TRBV11-2|TRBJ1-4|NA
ASSYRGPNEKRF
>TRBV29-1|TRBJ1-2|many
SAGTGLTPNYGYT
>TRBV5-1|TRBJ1-2|NA
ASSLEPGVNYGYT
>TRBV16|TRBJ2-1|NA
ASSQSVAQF
>TRBV4-1|TRBJ2-5|few
ASSQSFRQSQETQY
>TRBV3-1|NA|once
ASSQSPQEPETQY
>TRBV20-1|TRBJ2-3|NA
SARSLLGGLTSTDTQY
>TRBV4-3|TRBJ1-2|few
ASSRHLRDRGSHGYT
>TRBV7-9|TRBJ2-3|NA
ASSPSLSGGSTDTQY
>TRBV7-9|TRBJ2-3|NA
ASFDRTHTDTQY
>TRBV20-1|TRBJ2-5|NA
STRQGNEETQY
>TRBV20-1|TRBJ1-4|NA
SARGQGIKKLF
>TRBV4-2|TRBJ2-1|NA
ASSQEGSEGNEQF
>TRBV5-5|TRBJ2-5|few
ASSLAGPETQY
>TRBV5-5|TRBJ2-2|NA
ASGWQALDTGELF
>TRBV5-1|TRBJ2-5|few
ASSLTKAGEETQY
>TRBV5-4|TRBJ2-7|NA
ASSLYTTYEQY
>TRBV7-2|TRBJ2-1|NA
ASSLRGSRDEQF
>TRBV28|TRBJ1-1|few
ASFAGGASLNTEAF
>TRBV29-1|TRBJ1-1|NA
SVQRAGLNTEAF
>TRBV5-1|TRBJ1-2|many
ASSLRADYYGYT
>TRBV6-5|TRBJ2-7|NA
ASSYSDSQHEQY
>TRBV6-1|TRBJ2-3|NA
ASSATGTTSYTDTQY
>TRBV20-1|TRBJ2-3|many
SARVRDTQY
>TRBV3-1|TRBJ2-4|NA
ASSSIYDREQY
>TRBV12-3/TRBV12-4|NA|NA
TSGTDVPYEQY
>TRBV20-1|TRBJ1-2|few
SARDQRVARGYT
>TRBV28|TRBJ2-7|few
ASRQGTKGTYEQY
>TRBV2|TRBJ2-7|few
ATRQAWDYEQY
>TRBV29-1|TRBJ1-1|NA
SVETVNTEAF
>TRBV4-3|TRBJ2-1|once
ASSQDFYGRAREQF
>TRBV24-1|TRBJ1-1|NA
ATSDGQNTEAF
>TRBV7-2|TRBJ2-4|NA
ASSPPSEDIQY
>TRBV10-3|TRBJ2-7|many
AIRGTDSYEQY
>TRBV20-1|TRBJ1-1|few
SARPPSTTEAF
>TRBV7-9|TRBJ1-2|NA
ASSQRGSDYGYT
>TRBV6-5|TRBJ1-1|few
ASSPAYWSMNTEAF
>TRBV29-1|TRBJ2-7|NA
SVSRPPYEQY
>TRBV21-1|NA|NA
ASSNYRAISCEQY
>TRBV20-1|NA|NA
SAPAVFSYEQY
>TRBV4-2|TRBJ1-2|NA
ASSHPGTPNVWGYT
>TRBV4-1|TRBJ2-7|NA
ASSQTSGTSGGAPYEQY
>TRBV11-1|TRBJ2-1|NA
ASSPEAPHNEQF
>TRBV24-1|TRBJ1-1|NA
ATRAGNTEAF
>TRBV11-2|TRBJ2-7|NA
ASSLLRQGAYEQY
>TRBV24-1|TRBJ2-5|NA
ATSDTGMAQY
>TRBV6-2/TRBV6-3|TRBJ2-5|NA
ASSYPYTRMEETQY
>TRBV2|TRBJ1-1|NA
ASSSDLPATEAF
>TRBV20-1|TRBJ2-1|NA
SARVLGQSAYNEQF
>TRBV20-1|TRBJ1-1|NA
SAIKQGAHTEAF
>TRBV6-5|TRBJ1-2|few
ASSITRPGGYT
>TRBV6-1|TRBJ2-7|NA
AISEGPLSSYEQY
>TRBV29-1|TRBJ2-7|NA
SVETGGFQY
>TRBV10-3|TRBJ2-3|many
AISESDTQY